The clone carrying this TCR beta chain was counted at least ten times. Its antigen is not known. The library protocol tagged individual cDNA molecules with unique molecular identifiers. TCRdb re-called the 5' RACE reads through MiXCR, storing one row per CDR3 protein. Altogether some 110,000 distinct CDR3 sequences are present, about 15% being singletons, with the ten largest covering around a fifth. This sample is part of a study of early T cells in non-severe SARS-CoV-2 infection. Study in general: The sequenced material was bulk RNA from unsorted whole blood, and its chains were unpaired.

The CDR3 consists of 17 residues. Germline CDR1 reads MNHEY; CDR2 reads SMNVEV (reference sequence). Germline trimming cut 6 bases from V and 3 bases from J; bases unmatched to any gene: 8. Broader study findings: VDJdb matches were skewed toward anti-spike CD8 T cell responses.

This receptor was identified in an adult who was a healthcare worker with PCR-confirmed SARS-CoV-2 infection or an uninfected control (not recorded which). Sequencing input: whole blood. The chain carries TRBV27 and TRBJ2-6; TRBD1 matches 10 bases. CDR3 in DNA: TGTGCCAGCAGGGATGGGACAGGGGTGGATGGGGCCAACGTCCTGACTTTC. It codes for CASRDGTGVDGANVLTF.